This passage covers 26 T cell receptor beta chains from one sample sequenced in a study of metastatic and nonmetastatic thyroid tumors. There were no patients who had received any treatment before thyroid surgery. Using MiXCR, TCRdb re-called clones from the PCR reads. The sample includes tens of thousands of clones, around an eighth of them seen just once. Sequenced material: blood. The receptors here all came from a female donor with papillary thyroid cancer or a benign thyroid nodule (not recorded which). Some clones in this sample may be carry-over from other donors' samples.

This clone was detected many times. The DNA of the CDR3 is TGTGCCAGCAGTCCCCAATCTAGCGGGACAGATACGCAGTATTTT. Translation gives CASSPQSSGTDTQYF. The chain employs TRBV12-3 or TRBV12-4 and TRBJ2-3; 8 bases match TRBD2. The junction had 7 bases not matched to a gene; V was cut back by 5 bases and J by 3 bases. The CDR3 contains 15 residues.

This clone was counted many times. The genes are TRBV7-9 and TRBJ2-7; 8 nucleotides match TRBD2. Germline loops: CDR1 SEHNR, CDR2 FQNEAQ (reference sequence). This CDR3 has 14 amino acids. With 1 base clipped from V and 7 bases from J, the junction kept 6 bases outside the gene matches. CDR3 region: CASSLDSGASEQYF. The CDR3 DNA reads as TGTGCCAGCAGCTTAGATAGCGGGGCTTCGGAGCAGTACTTC.

The J gene is TRBJ1-5, the V gene TRBV6-2 or TRBV6-3; TRBD2 might be the D (7 bases). Gene TRBJ2-3 matches the end of the DNA better, so the J call may be wrong. The CDR3 covers 18 residues. CDR1 and CDR2 (germline): MNHEY, SVGEGT. Here the CDR3 reads CASSPGTGGEGGNQPQYF. DNA of the CDR3: TGTGCCAGCAGTCCGGGCACGGGGGGCGAGGGGGGCAATCAGCCCCAGTATTTT.

This clone showed up many times. J is TRBJ2-3 and V is TRBV5-6, with D unclear. This CDR3 has 13 amino acids. V was clipped by 0 bases and J by 0 bases, with 2 bases between them. CDR1 and CDR2 from the germline V gene are SGHDT and YYEEEE. CDR3 bases: TGTGCCAGCAGCTTGGACAGCACAGATACGCAGTATTTT. Translated, it gives CASSLDSTDTQYF.

J is TRBJ2-7 and V is TRBV20-1; TRBD2 agrees at 7 bases. CDR1 is DFQATT and CDR2 is SNEGSKA in the germline V gene (reference sequence). This CDR3 has 13 residues. V dropped 5 bases and J dropped 5; count of bases not matched to a gene: 9. DNA for the CDR3: TGCAGTGCTCTTTGGGTAGCGGGTGACGAGCAGTACTTC. Translation gives CSALWVAGDEQYF.

Points on this clone: In the same sample, other DNA sequences code for this CDR3. The chain joins TRBV25-1 to TRBJ1-6; possible D gene TRBD1, 5 bases. CDR1 and CDR2 from the germline V gene are MGHDK and SYGVNS. The V and J ends lost 2 bases and 7 bases respectively, with 12 bases between them. This CDR3 is 15 amino acids long. The CDR3 region has the DNA TGTGCCAGCAGTGAACTGAGAGGGGACAATTCACCCCTCCACTTT. This sequence encodes CASSELRGDNSPLHF.

This clone was seen ten or more times. The chain has TRBV5-5 and TRBJ2-2; TRBD1 aligns across 8 bases. The CDR3 extends over 16 amino acids. Trimming cost V 3 bases and J 6 bases; bases outside gene matches: 10. Germline V gene sequence: CDR1 SGHKS, CDR2 YYEKEE (reference sequence). The CDR3 sequence: CASSSGQGVEAGELFF. The DNA for the CDR3 is TGTGCCAGCAGCTCTGGACAGGGAGTTGAGGCCGGGGAGCTGTTTTTT.

This clone has a count of ten or more. This rearrangement joins TRBV19 to TRBJ1-4, with 12 nucleotides matching TRBD1. J gave up 6 bases and V 5 bases, and 13 bases lay outside the gene matches. There are 18 residues in the CDR3. Germline loops: CDR1 LNHDA, CDR2 SQIVND (reference sequence). DNA of the CDR3: TGTGCCAGTAGTGTCCGGCGGGGACAGGGGGCGACTGATGAAAAACTGTTTTTT. Residues: CASSVRRGQGATDEKLFF.

Details on this clone: One end of the junction does not line up with germline, which may come from a read error. Within the sample, other DNA sequences also encode this same CDR3. This chain links TRBV6-1 with TRBJ2-6; a weak D match, TRBD1 (6 bases). Per the germline V gene, CDR1 is MNHNS and CDR2 is SASEGT. This CDR3 is 13 amino acids long. The CDR3 coding sequence is TGTGCCAGTAGCCCCAGGGGAGCCAACGTCCTTACTTTC. The encoded protein is CASSPRGANVLTF.

This clone came up a few times. This chain connects TRBV2 to TRBJ1-5; D remains ambiguous. Germline V CDR1 and CDR2: SNHLY, FYNNEI. Trimming took off 4 bases at V and 4 bases at J, with 11 bases between the two ends. The CDR3 is 14 amino acids. CDR3 residues: CASSGDSMNQPQHF. The DNA of the CDR3 is TGTGCCAGCAGTGGAGACTCCATGAATCAGCCCCAGCATTTT.

Many counts were recorded for this clone. The chain recombines TRBV10-2 with TRBJ1-2; 8 bases line up with TRBD1. The trim removed 8 bases at V and 4 bases at J, leaving 12 bases unmatched. From germline, CDR1 is WSHSY and CDR2 SAAADI. The CDR3 contains 15 residues. The DNA for the CDR3 is TGCGCCAGCCCACTTACCGGGGACAGGTTCTATGGCTACACCTTC. It is translated as CASPLTGDRFYGYTF.

This clone is classed as medium-sized (0.01 to 0.1%). The chain is built from TRBV12-3 or TRBV12-4 and TRBJ2-1, with D unclear. The CDR3 runs 12 residues. The V and J ends lost 5 bases and 8 bases respectively, with 10 bases between them. The CDR3 loop reads CASSLYGDEQFF. As DNA, the CDR3 is TGTGCCAGCAGTCTCTATGGGGATGAGCAGTTCTTC.

This clone showed up many times. J is TRBJ2-7 and V is TRBV7-2; a weak D match, TRBD2 (7 bases). V lost 3 bases and J 5 bases, leaving 20 bases between the germline ends. The length of the CDR3 is 16 residues. Germline V CDR1 and CDR2: SGHTA, FQGNSA. The CDR3 DNA follows: TGTGCCAGCAGCTTGCGGTTTAGATCGGGGGGCCACGAGCAGTACTTC. This codes for CASSLRFRSGGHEQYF. The variable domain in full, completed from reference TRBV7-2 and TRBJ2-7, reads GAGVSQSPSNKVTEKGKDVELRCDPISGHTALYWYRQSLGQGLEFLIYFQGNSAPDKSGLPSDRFSAERTGGSVSTLTIQRTQQEDSAVYLCASSLRFRSGGHEQYFGPGTRLTVT.

There are many counts of this clone. The gene calls are TRBV19 and TRBJ1-1, with D tentatively TRBD1 (6 bases). The V end lost 3 bases, the J end lost 3 bases, and 14 bases lay between the germline ends. The CDR3 loop spans 15 amino acids. Germline CDR1 is LNHDA and CDR2 is SQIVND (reference sequence). CDR3: CASSMFRGRHTEAFF. In DNA form, the CDR3 reads TGTGCCAGTAGTATGTTCAGGGGCCGGCACACTGAAGCTTTCTTT.

This clone showed up many times. The same CDR3 also results from other DNA sequences found in this sample. This chain joins TRBV4-2 and TRBJ2-1; TRBD2 matches 8 bases. Losses at the gene ends were 0 bases for V and 5 bases for J; bases not matched to a gene: 6. Germline lookup yields CDR1 LGHNA and CDR2 YNFKEQ. The CDR3 extends over 16 amino acids. The CDR3 DNA sequence: TGTGCCAGCAGCCAAGAAGCGGGACTAGGTCACAATGAGCAGTTCTTC. Protein product: CASSQEAGLGHNEQFF.

This clone was observed at least ten times. The chain is built from TRBV4-1 and TRBJ1-3; D is unclear. The CDR3 extends over 15 amino acids. Germline loops: CDR1 MGHRA, CDR2 YSYEKL. V lost 0 bases to trimming and J lost 4 bases, with 10 bases between them. The CDR3, as DNA: TGCGCCAGCAGCCAAGAGTTGTCCGGGGGAAACACCATATATTTT. This sequence encodes CASSQELSGGNTIYF.

In its sample, this clone was seen many times. The chain recombines TRBV6-1 with TRBJ2-2; TRBD1 matches at 9 bases. Germline values: CDR1 MNHNS, CDR2 SASEGT. J gave up 7 bases and V 7 bases, and 10 bases lay outside the gene matches. The CDR3 runs 15 residues. The CDR3 DNA follows: TGTGCCAGCAAAGTCGACAGGGGGTGGAACGGGGAGCTGTTTTTT. Its protein is CASKVDRGWNGELFF.

Ten or more counts support this clone. Mismatch with germline at one junction end may stem from a read error. J is TRBJ1-1 and V is TRBV19; D ambiguous. Germline V gives CDR1 LNHDA, CDR2 SQIVND (reference sequence). The CDR3 is 11 residues long. CDR3 nucleotides: TGTGCCAGTAGTTTAGATTTTGAAGCTTTCTTT. It translates to CASSLDFEAFF.

This clone was recorded many times. The chain recombines TRBV9 with TRBJ1-3, with D perhaps matching TRBD1 (5 bases). Trimming removed 7 bases from V and 8 bases from J, with 10 bases in between. Germline assignment: CDR1 SGDLS and CDR2 YYNGEE. This CDR3 has 11 residues. The CDR3 DNA is TGTGCCAGCGGGGGGGTGGACACCATATATTTT. Encoded protein: CASGGVDTIYF.

In this sample, this clone is medium-sized. The chain has TRBV12-3 or TRBV12-4 and TRBJ1-2, with TRBD1 matching 10 bases. The CDR3 has 14 residues. Trimming cost V 4 bases and J 6 bases; bases outside gene matches: 5. CDR3 DNA: TGTGCCAGCAGTTCGGGACAGGGGAGGGATGGCTACACCTTC. It codes for CASSSGQGRDGYTF.

Ten or more counts support this clone. This chain uses TRBV29-1 with TRBJ2-7; 7 nucleotides match TRBD1. The CDR3 covers 14 residues. CDR1 is SQVTM, CDR2 ANQGSEA, per germline. The V segment lost 6 bases and the J segment 3 bases; nucleotides outside the gene matches: 11. CDR3 amino acids: CSVAPGTAYYEQYF. DNA for the CDR3: TGCAGCGTCGCCCCCGGGACAGCATACTACGAGCAGTACTTC.

This clone was detected ten times or more. The junction and the germline gene differ at one end; a read error may be behind it. The chain joins TRBV10-2 to TRBJ1-1, with D possibly matching TRBD1 (6 bases). The CDR3 is 11 amino acids. Germline-derived CDR1 and CDR2 are WSHSY and SAAADI. The CDR3 spells CASCKRGGRGF. The CDR3 DNA reads as TGCGCCAGCTGCAAAAGGGGGGGCAGAGGTTTT.

Sample share makes this clone medium-sized (0.01 to 0.1%). CDR3 loop: CASRPQANYGYTF. CDR3 DNA: TGTGCCAGCAGACCCCAGGCCAACTATGGCTACACCTTC. The chain carries TRBV6-1 and TRBJ1-2; D ambiguous. The germline CDR1 and CDR2 sequences are MNHNS and SASEGT. V was cut by 6 bases and J by 2 bases, with 10 bases left in between. The CDR3 has 13 amino acids.

For this clone: The final CDR3 position lacks the conserved phenylalanine or tryptophan, pointing to a likely read error. The V and J genes are TRBV5-4 and TRBJ1-2; D unclear. CDR3 length: 15 amino acids. Germline CDR1 is SGHNT and CDR2 is YYREEE (reference sequence). The CDR3 nucleotides are TGTGCAAGCAGCTTGGCCACGAATTTTAACTATGGCTACACCATC. Amino acids: CASSLATNFNYGYTI.

CDR3 nucleotides: TGTGCCAGCAGTTCTAAGAATTCGAACACCGGGGAGCTGTTTTTT. It encodes CASSSKNSNTGELFF. This sequence joins TRBV7-9 and TRBJ2-2; no clear D gene. Germline loops: CDR1 SEHNR, CDR2 FQNEAQ (reference sequence). The CDR3 loop spans 15 amino acids. Deletions cut 6 bases from V and 0 bases from J, with 11 bases between.

As concerns this clone: It is likely a read error, because the conserved phenylalanine at the end of the CDR3 is missing. This sequence joins TRBV7-9 and TRBJ2-4; D call uncertain. Looked up from germline, CDR1 is SEHNR and CDR2 is FQNEAQ (reference sequence). The CDR3 runs to 15 residues. V was clipped by 2 bases and J by 7 bases, with 15 bases between them. The CDR3 DNA reads as TGTGCCAGCAGCTTACCCCGGGCAGTAAGGAACATTCAGTACCTC. Its translation: CASSLPRAVRNIQYL.